The clone carrying this T cell receptor (beta chain) has only a few counts. How the authors handled the data: Scientists estimated how many nucleated cells there were by amplifying reference gene primers. TCRdb's table, derived via immunoSEQ multiplex PCR, lists solely in-frame clones and lacks some. Clone size and the V and J calls come from that table; the DNA yielded D and trimming. The sample shows tens of thousands of clones, 88% of them seen only once. V was pared by 3 bases and J by 2 bases, with 9 bases of the junction left unmatched. Germline CDR1 GTSNPN, CDR2 SVGIG (reference sequence). CDR3 length: 15 amino acids. The record originates from a study of blood T cell repertoires in COVID-19. The wider study: From the United States, Italy and Spain came samples of acute and convalescent COVID-19. PBMCs, B-cell-depleted T cells, or T cells provided the cDNA or gDNA that made up the material.

The chain is built from TRBV30 and TRBJ2-7; 8 bases fit TRBD1. The source is a woman older than 75 with acute or convalescent COVID-19. The specimen was peripheral blood. The CDR3 DNA sequence: TGTGCCTGGAGGATTACCGGGACAGGAACCTACGAGCAGTACTTC. Translating it yields CAWRITGTGTYEQYF. The full variable domain, in which reference TRBV30 and TRBJ2-7 provide the parts outside the CDR3, is SQTIHQWPATLVQPVGSPLSLECTVEGTSNPNLYWYRQAAGRGLQLLFYSVGIGQISSEVPQNLSASRPQDRQFILSSKKLLLSDSGFYLCAWRITGTGTYEQYFGPGTRLTVT.